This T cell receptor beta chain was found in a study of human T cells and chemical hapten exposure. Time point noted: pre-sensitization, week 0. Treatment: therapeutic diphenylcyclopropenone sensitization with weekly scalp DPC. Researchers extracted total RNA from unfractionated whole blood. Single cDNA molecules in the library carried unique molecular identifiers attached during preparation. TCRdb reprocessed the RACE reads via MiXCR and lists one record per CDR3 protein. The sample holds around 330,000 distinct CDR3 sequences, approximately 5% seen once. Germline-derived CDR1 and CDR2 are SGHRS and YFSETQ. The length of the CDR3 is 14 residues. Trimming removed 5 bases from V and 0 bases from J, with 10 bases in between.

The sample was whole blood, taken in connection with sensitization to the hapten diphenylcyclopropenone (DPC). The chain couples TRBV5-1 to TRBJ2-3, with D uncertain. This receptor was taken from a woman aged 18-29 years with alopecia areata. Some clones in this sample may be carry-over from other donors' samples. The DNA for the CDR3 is TGCGCCAGCAGATTGACCTCTAGCACAGATACGCAGTATTTT. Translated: CASRLTSSTDTQYF.